This TCR beta chain was documented in a study of blood T cells in healthy people across ages. Study observations and caveats: What prevented conclusive comparison of naive and antigen-experienced cells was that PBMCs were unsorted.

V shed 5 bases, J shed 6 bases, and the junction held 9 bases outside the gene matches. Germline values: CDR1 DFQATT, CDR2 SNEGSKA (reference sequence). The CDR3 length is 14 residues. Concerning this clonotype: The antigen is not known.

Primers used in a second PCR of roughly 7 to 11 cycles were a sample-barcoded 5' primer and a J-beta primer mix. MiXCR, applied by TCRdb to the 5' RACE reads, yields one record per CDR3 protein. Among 1.5 million to 1.8 million distinct CDR3 sequences listed, 35% to 45% were seen once. This TCR was sampled from a woman aged 18-29 years in good health. Sequences were obtained from blood. The chain carries TRBV20-1 and TRBJ2-5; 10 bases match TRBD2. The CDR3 region is CSARPGTSVKTQYF. For the CDR3, the DNA is TGCAGTGCTCGCCCCGGGACTAGCGTGAAGACCCAGTACTTC.